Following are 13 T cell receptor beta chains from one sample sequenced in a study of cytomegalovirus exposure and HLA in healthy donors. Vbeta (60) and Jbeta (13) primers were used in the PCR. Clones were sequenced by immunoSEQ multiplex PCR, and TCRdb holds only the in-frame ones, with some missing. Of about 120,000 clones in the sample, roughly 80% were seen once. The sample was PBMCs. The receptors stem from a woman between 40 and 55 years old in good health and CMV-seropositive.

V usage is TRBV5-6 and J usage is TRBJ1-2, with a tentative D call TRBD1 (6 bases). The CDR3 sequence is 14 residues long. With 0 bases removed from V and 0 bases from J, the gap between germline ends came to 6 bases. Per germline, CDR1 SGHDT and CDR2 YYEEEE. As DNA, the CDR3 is TGTGCCAGCAGCTTGGGGACAGCTAACTATGGCTACACCTTC. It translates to CASSLGTANYGYTF. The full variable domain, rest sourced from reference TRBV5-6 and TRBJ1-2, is DAGVTQSPTHLIKTRGQQVTLRCSPKSGHDTVSWYQQALGQGPQFIFQYYEEEERQRGNFPDRFSGHQFPNYSSELNVNALLLGDSALYLCASSLGTANYGYTFGSGTRLTVV.

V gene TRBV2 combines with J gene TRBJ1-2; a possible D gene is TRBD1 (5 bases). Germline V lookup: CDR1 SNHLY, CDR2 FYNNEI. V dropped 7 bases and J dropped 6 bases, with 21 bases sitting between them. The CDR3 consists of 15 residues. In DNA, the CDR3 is TGTGCCAGCATTTACACCGGGAGCGGGGCGAATGGCTACACCTTC. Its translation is CASIYTGSGANGYTF.

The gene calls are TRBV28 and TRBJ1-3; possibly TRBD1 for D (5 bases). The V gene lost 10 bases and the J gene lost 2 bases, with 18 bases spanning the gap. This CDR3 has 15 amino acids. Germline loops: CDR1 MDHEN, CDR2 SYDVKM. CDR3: CATRPGDPPGNTIYF. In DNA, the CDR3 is TGTGCCACCCGCCCGGGGGACCCCCCTGGAAACACCATATATTTT.

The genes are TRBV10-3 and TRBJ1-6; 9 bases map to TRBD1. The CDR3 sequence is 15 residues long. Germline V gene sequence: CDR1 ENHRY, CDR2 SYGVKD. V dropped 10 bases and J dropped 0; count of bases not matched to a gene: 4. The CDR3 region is CATGTGSSYNSPLHF. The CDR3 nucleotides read TGTGCCACCGGGACAGGGAGCTCCTATAATTCACCCCTCCACTTT.

This chain's CDR3 is CASSRGGNYEQYF. In DNA form, the CDR3 reads TGTGCCAGCAGCCGAGGGGGAAACTACGAGCAGTACTTC. This chain connects TRBV7-9 to TRBJ2-7, with D possibly matching TRBD1 (6 bases). This CDR3 has 13 amino acids. Per the germline V gene, CDR1 is SEHNR and CDR2 is FQNEAQ (reference sequence). Trimming shortened V by 5 bases and J by 3 bases, and 11 bases separated the two germline ends.

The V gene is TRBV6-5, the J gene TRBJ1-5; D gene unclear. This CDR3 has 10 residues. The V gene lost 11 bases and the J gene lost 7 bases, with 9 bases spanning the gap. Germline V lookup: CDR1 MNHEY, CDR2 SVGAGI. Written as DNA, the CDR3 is TGTGCCGTCGGCAGGCAGCCCCAGCATTTT. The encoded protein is CAVGRQPQHF.

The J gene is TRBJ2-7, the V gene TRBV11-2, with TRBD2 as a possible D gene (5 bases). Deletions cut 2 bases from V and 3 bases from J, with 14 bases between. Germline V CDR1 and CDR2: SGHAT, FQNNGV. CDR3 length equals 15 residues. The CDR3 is CASSLFLSRDYEQYF. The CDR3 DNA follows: TGTGCCAGCAGCTTATTTTTGAGTCGGGACTACGAGCAGTACTTC.

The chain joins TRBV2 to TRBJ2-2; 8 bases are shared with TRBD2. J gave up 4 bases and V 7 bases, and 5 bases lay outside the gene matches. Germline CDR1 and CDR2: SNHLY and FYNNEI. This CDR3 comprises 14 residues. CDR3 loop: CASKAGVTTGELFF. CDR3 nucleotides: TGTGCCAGCAAAGCGGGAGTAACCACCGGGGAGCTGTTTTTT.

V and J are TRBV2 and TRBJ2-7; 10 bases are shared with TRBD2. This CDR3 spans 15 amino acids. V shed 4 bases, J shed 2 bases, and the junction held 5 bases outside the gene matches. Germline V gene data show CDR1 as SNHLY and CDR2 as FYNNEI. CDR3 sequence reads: CASSVSGGPAYEQYF. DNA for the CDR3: TGTGCCAGCAGTGTTAGCGGGGGGCCCGCCTACGAGCAGTACTTC.

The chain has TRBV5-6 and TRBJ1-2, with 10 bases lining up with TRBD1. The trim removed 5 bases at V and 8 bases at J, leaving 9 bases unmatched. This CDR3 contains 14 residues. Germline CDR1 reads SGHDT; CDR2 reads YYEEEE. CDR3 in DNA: TGTGCCAGCAGGCGTGGGACAGGGGTTGCGGGCTACACCTTC. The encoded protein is CASRRGTGVAGYTF.

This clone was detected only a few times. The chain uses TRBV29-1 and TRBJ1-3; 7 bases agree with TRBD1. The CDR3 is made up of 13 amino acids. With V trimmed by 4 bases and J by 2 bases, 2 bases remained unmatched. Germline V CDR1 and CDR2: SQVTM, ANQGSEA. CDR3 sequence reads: CSVGTGAGNTIYF. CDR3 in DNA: TGCAGCGTTGGAACAGGGGCTGGAAACACCATATATTTT.

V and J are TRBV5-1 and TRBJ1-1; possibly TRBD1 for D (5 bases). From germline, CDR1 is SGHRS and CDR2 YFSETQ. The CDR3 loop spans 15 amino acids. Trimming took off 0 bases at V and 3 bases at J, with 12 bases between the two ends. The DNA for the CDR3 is TGCGCCAGCAGCTTGGTGGGGGGGAGGCACACTGAAGCTTTCTTT. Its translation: CASSLVGGRHTEAFF.

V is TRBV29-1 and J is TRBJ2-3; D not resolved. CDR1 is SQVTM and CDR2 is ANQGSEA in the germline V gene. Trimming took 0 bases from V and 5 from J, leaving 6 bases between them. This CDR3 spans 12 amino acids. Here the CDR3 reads CSVEDPKDTQYF. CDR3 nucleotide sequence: TGCAGCGTTGAAGATCCCAAAGATACGCAGTATTTT.